The 10 T cell receptor beta chains listed next were all sequenced from one sample in a study of response to subunit inactivated influenza vaccine. TCRdb independently ran MiXCR on the RT-PCR reads; one entry per CDR3 protein. In the table there are around 540,000 distinct CDR3 sequences, about 12% of which are singletons. The sequencing used PBMCs from blood, collected on the day of vaccination. Every receptor here comes from a man aged 45-60 years who received an inactivated influenza vaccine.

This clonotype has more than one count but fewer than ten. V is TRBV12-3 or TRBV12-4 and J is TRBJ2-3, with D perhaps matching TRBD1 or TRBD2 (5 bases each). Trimming shortened V by 6 bases and J by 4 bases, and 17 bases separated the two germline ends. This CDR3 has 15 residues. The CDR3 bases are TGTGCCAGCAGCCCTGATCTGGGGGACGCAGATACGCAGTATTTT. Translation: CASSPDLGDADTQYF.

J is TRBJ2-1 and V is TRBV4-3, with D unclear. CDR1 is LGHNA and CDR2 is YSLEER in the germline V gene. CDR3 length equals 17 residues. Deletions cut 3 bases from V and 4 bases from J, with 19 bases between. CDR3 DNA sequence: TGCGCCAGCAGCCAGACGGCTTGGTTACCCCCGTACAATGAGCAGTTCTTC. Residues: CASSQTAWLPPYNEQFF.

This clonotype was counted between two and nine times. This chain connects TRBV2 to TRBJ1-1; TRBD1 might be the D (6 bases). V gave up 6 bases and J gave up 1 base, with 15 bases separating them. There are 15 residues in the CDR3. Germline V gene data show CDR1 as SNHLY and CDR2 as FYNNEI. This CDR3 reads CASRGRQEPNTEAFF. As DNA, the CDR3 is TGTGCCAGCAGGGGACGACAGGAACCGAACACTGAAGCTTTCTTT.

The chain carries TRBV7-9 and TRBJ2-1; 8 bases agree with TRBD2. This CDR3 has 14 residues. Looked up from germline, CDR1 is SEHNR and CDR2 is FQNEAQ (reference sequence). V shed 4 bases and J 10 bases; nucleotides not matched to a gene: 9. As DNA, the CDR3 is TGTGCCAGCAGCTGGGTCGGGGGGGCCCGGGAGCAGTTCTTC. Translating gives CASSWVGGAREQFF.

The sample holds a few counts of this clonotype. The chain joins TRBV19 to TRBJ1-6; weak D call: TRBD1 (6 bases). Germline CDR1 reads LNHDA; CDR2 reads SQIVND (reference sequence). V was shortened by 3 bases and J by 7 bases, with 10 bases between the two germline ends. The CDR3 contains 14 residues. Written as DNA, the CDR3 is TGTGCCAGTAGTATCGTTACAGGGAATTCACCCCTCCACTTT. This encodes CASSIVTGNSPLHF.

V is TRBV5-5 and J is TRBJ2-2, with 10 bases matching TRBD1. Germline CDR1 reads SGHKS; CDR2 reads YYEKEE (reference sequence). The CDR3 has 16 residues. The V gene end was trimmed by 3 bases and the J gene end by 3 bases; junction bases not matched to a gene: 5. The CDR3 here is CASSWGQGRDTGELFF. The CDR3 DNA is TGTGCCAGCAGCTGGGGACAGGGGAGAGACACCGGGGAGCTGTTTTTT.

The rearrangement uses TRBV30 and TRBJ2-7, with D maybe TRBD1 (6 bases). Germline assignment: CDR1 GTSNPN and CDR2 SVGIG (reference sequence). The CDR3 length is 12 residues. The CDR3 loop is CAGSTGTYEQYF. The CDR3 DNA reads as TGTGCTGGGAGCACAGGGACCTACGAGCAGTACTTC.

This clonotype was seen a handful of times. The rearrangement joins TRBV20-1 to TRBJ2-3; a weak D match, TRBD2 (6 bases). Germline CDR1 is DFQATT and CDR2 is SNEGSKA (reference sequence). The V end was cut by 2 bases, the J end by 3 bases, with 12 bases between. This CDR3 is built from 14 residues. CDR3 loop: CSARIGGSTDTQYF. CDR3 DNA sequence: TGCAGTGCTAGAATCGGGGGTTCTACAGATACGCAGTATTTT.

V and J are TRBV13 and TRBJ1-1; 8 nucleotides match TRBD1. The CDR3 contains 16 residues. Looked up from germline, CDR1 is PRHDT and CDR2 is FYEKMQ (reference sequence). J was trimmed by 7 bases and V by 5 bases; bases with no gene match: 15. The CDR3 region has the DNA TGTGCCAGCAGCCCCCGCAGGGGGCCCCACGACTTTGAAGCTTTCTTT. Its protein product is CASSPRRGPHDFEAFF.

This rearrangement joins TRBV24-1 to TRBJ2-6; a possible D gene is TRBD2 (6 bases). The CDR3 sequence is 17 residues long. Germline V gives CDR1 KGHDR, CDR2 SFDVKD. V lost 5 bases, J lost 0 bases, and 13 bases lay in between. The CDR3: CATSAPSGSSGANVLTF. The DNA for the CDR3 is TGTGCCACCAGTGCCCCGTCCGGGAGCTCTGGGGCCAACGTCCTGACTTTC.